This TCR beta chain appears in the sequencing data of a study of blood T cell repertoires in COVID-19. Study as a whole: Both acute and convalescent COVID-19 samples were obtained from the United States, Italy and Spain. T cells, B-cell-depleted T cells, or PBMCs supplied cDNA or gDNA.

This clone was found a few times. As originally analysed: By means of reference gene primer amplification, nucleated cell counts were estimated. Measured with immunoSEQ multiplex PCR; TCRdb has only the in-frame clones, and not every one. Clone size and V and J calls were adopted from that table, with D and trimming inferred from the DNA. Among some 33,000 clones, 65% to 90% were seen once, and the ten largest hold 6.6%. The CDR3 spans 14 residues. The germline V gene encodes CDR1 LNHDA and CDR2 SQIVND (reference sequence). V was pared by 10 bases and J by 5 bases, with 18 bases between. The chain recombines TRBV19 with TRBJ2-1, with D possibly being TRBD1 (6 bases). The clonotype comes from a man aged 60 to 69 with active COVID-19. The sequenced sample was peripheral blood. CDR3 sequence reads: CATRRQGYDNEQFF. CDR3 sequence (DNA): TGTGCCACCAGAAGGCAGGGGTACGACAATGAGCAGTTCTTC.